The rows below give T cell receptor beta chains drawn from one sample of a study of CD8+ T cells in alopecia areata. Clones were read by immunoSEQ multiplex PCR, and TCRdb kept only the in-frame ones, dropping some. The table includes about 180,000 clones, roughly 65% detected once. The sample in question was CD4+ T cells sorted from blood, obtained at week 0. The receptors were gathered from a human donor with alopecia areata. Each CDR3 is given with its conserved first and last residue. A D gene is named only where the DNA matches it firmly. Expanded clones get a size class; other rows say once, few or many, or leave the size out.

D	V	J	size	DNA	CDR3
TRBD2	TRBV29-1	TRBJ2-4	few	TGCAGCGCTGAGGGGAGGGACATTCAGTACTTC	CSAEGRDIQYF
.	TRBV6-5	TRBJ2-7	few	TGTGCCAGCAGTCACGGATATTACGAGCAGTACTTC	CASSHGYYEQYF
.	TRBV7-8	TRBJ2-3	.	TGTGCCAGCAGCTCTCAGCGGCGAACTAGCACAGATACGCAGTATTTT	CASSSQRRTSTDTQYF
.	TRBV30	TRBJ1-4	.	TGTGCCTGGAGTGTAAAATGGTCTGAAAAACTGTTTTTT	CAWSVKWSEKLFF
TRBD1	TRBV11-2	TRBJ1-6	.	TGTGCCAGCAGCACCCGGGACAGGGGGATTTCACCCCTCCACTTT	CASSTRDRGISPLHF
.	TRBV2	TRBJ1-5	.	TGTGCCAGCAGCAGGGTCGGTTCGGGCAATCAGCCCCAGCATTTT	CASSRVGSGNQPQHF
TRBD1	TRBV18	TRBJ1-1	few	TGTGCCAGCTCCCGGGACAGATCGTCCCAGGGCACTGAAGCTTTCTTT	CASSRDRSSQGTEAFF
.	TRBV29-1	TRBJ1-1	.	TGCAGCGTTGATAGTTCCACTGAAGCTTTCTTT	CSVDSSTEAFF
.	TRBV29-1	TRBJ2-3	few	TGCAGCGTTGTTAACGCGGGACGCACAGATACGCAGTATTTT	CSVVNAGRTDTQYF
.	TRBV9	TRBJ1-5	few	TGTGCCAGCAGCGTAGGGGGGGCAAGCAATCAGCCCCAGCATTTT	CASSVGGASNQPQHF
.	TRBV9	TRBJ2-1	.	TGTGCCAGCAGCGCCAGGGGGGGACCAAAGGGGCGCGACTACAATGAGCAGTTCTTC	CASSARGGPKGRDYNEQFF
.	TRBV7-9	TRBJ1-1	few	TGTGCCAGCAGCGCGATTGAAGCTTTCTTT	CASSAIEAFF
.	TRBV7-2	TRBJ2-1	many	TGTGCCAGCAGCTTAGGGTCGAACAATGAGCAGTTCTTC	CASSLGSNNEQFF
.	TRBV5-6	TRBJ1-3	.	TGTGCCAGCAGCTTTGGGGAATCGGGAAACACCATATATTTT	CASSFGESGNTIYF
.	TRBV10-3	TRBJ2-2	few	TGTGCCATCAGTGAAAGAGGAACGAACACCGGGGAGCTGTTTTTT	CAISERGTNTGELFF
.	TRBV5-1	TRBJ1-1	.	TGCGCCAGCAGCCAGTCCGGGACCCAGGGCACTGAAGCTTTCTTT	CASSQSGTQGTEAFF
TRBD1	TRBV7-9	TRBJ2-7	.	TGTGCCAGCAGCTTAGGAGGGGGACAGGGCTTCTACGAGCAGTACTTC	CASSLGGGQGFYEQYF
.	TRBV9	TRBJ1-1	.	TGTGCCAGCAGCGTAGGGGCGGGGGAAGCTTTCTTT	CASSVGAGEAFF
TRBD2	TRBV30	TRBJ2-3	.	TGTGCCTGGAGTGCCCTTAGCGGGGCGGGCACAGATACGCAGTATTTT	CAWSALSGAGTDTQYF
TRBD1	TRBV7-2	TRBJ1-2	few	TGTGCCAGCAGCTTCGACAGGGTGTATGGCTACACCTTC	CASSFDRVYGYTF
.	TRBV29-1	TRBJ2-2	.	TGCAGCGTTACCCTGAACCCACCTTCAGGGGCGTCCACCGGGGAGCTGTTTTTT	CSVTLNPPSGASTGELFF
.	TRBV18	TRBJ2-1	.	TGTGCCAGCTCACTAAACAATGAGCAGTTCTTC	CASSLNNEQFF
.	TRBV5-1	TRBJ2-2	.	TGCGCCAGCAGCTTGGAGTACTACACCGGGGAGCTGTTTTTT	CASSLEYYTGELFF
TRBD2	TRBV6-6	TRBJ2-3	.	TGTGCCAGCAGTCTAGCGGGGAGGGTCACAGATACGCAGTATTTT	CASSLAGRVTDTQYF
.	TRBV6-5	TRBJ1-5	.	TGTGCCAGCACCCCACGGCGTGATCAGCCCCAGCATTTT	CASTPRRDQPQHF
.	TRBV25-1	TRBJ1-2	.	TGTGCCAGCAGTGATGAGGGCGGTTTCTATGGCTACACCTTC	CASSDEGGFYGYTF
TRBD1	TRBV29-1	TRBJ2-3	few	TGCAGCTTCCGACAGGGGTCGGATACGCAGTATTTT	CSFRQGSDTQYF
.	TRBV29-1	TRBJ1-2	few	TGCAGCGTTGAGATGGATGGCTACACCTTC	CSVEMDGYTF
.	TRBV29-1	TRBJ1-1	.	TGCAGCGTTGTTAGGCCGAACACTGAAGCTTTCTTT	CSVVRPNTEAFF
.	TRBV7-9	TRBJ2-3	once	TGTGCCAGCAAGACATATCCTAGCACAGATACGCAGTATTTT	CASKTYPSTDTQYF
TRBD2	TRBV30	TRBJ2-5	.	TGTGCCTGGAGTGGAGGAGCGGGGGGGGAAGAGACCCAGTACTTC	CAWSGGAGGEETQYF
TRBD1	TRBV29-1	TRBJ2-2	few	TGCAGCGTTGGCTCCCAGGGGGCGGTGGAGCTGTTTTTT	CSVGSQGAVELFF
.	TRBV7-2	TRBJ1-1	.	TGTGCCAGCAGCTTAATCGGAGGGGGCACTGAAGCTTTCTTT	CASSLIGGGTEAFF
.	TRBV4-2	TRBJ2-3	.	TGTGCCAGCAGCCAAGATCTTAGCGGTAGCACAGATACGCAGTATTTT	CASSQDLSGSTDTQYF
.	TRBV25-1	TRBJ1-3	.	TGTGCCAGCTCATTTGGAGACCAAAACACCATATATTTT	CASSFGDQNTIYF
.	TRBV30	TRBJ1-6	.	TGTGCCTGGAGCGGGGTTAGTTCACCCCTCCACTTT	CAWSGVSSPLHF